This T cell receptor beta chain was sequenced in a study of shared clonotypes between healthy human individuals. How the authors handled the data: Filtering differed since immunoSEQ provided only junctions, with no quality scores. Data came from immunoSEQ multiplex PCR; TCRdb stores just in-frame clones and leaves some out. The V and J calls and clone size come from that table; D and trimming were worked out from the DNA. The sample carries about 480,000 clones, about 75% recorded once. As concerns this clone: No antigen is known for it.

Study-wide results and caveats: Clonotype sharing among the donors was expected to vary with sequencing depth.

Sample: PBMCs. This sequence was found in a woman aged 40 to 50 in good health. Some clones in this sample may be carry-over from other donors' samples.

This CDR3 reads CASSLGSTGYGYTF. The CDR3 DNA reads as TGTGCCAGCAGCTTAGGGTCTACTGGCTATGGCTACACCTTC. The V gene is TRBV7-2, the J gene TRBJ1-2, with D hard to call. The germline CDR1 and CDR2 sequences are SGHTA and FQGNSA. CDR3 size: 14 residues. The V end lost 1 base, the J end lost 4 bases, and 10 bases lay between the germline ends.